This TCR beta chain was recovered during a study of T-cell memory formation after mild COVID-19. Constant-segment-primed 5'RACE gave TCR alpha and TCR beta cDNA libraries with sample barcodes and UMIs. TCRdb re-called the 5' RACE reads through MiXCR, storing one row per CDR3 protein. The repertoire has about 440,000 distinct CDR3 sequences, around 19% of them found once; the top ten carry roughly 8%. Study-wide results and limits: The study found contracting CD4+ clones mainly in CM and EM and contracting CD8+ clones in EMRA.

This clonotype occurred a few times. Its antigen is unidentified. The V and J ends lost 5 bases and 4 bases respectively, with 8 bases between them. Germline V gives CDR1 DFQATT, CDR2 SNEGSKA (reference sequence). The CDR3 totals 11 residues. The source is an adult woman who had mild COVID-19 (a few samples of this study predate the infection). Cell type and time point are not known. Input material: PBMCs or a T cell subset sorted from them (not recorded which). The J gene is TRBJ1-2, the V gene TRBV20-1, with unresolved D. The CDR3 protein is CSAPGPYGYTF. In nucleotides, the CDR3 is TGCAGTGCTCCAGGCCCCTATGGCTACACCTTC.